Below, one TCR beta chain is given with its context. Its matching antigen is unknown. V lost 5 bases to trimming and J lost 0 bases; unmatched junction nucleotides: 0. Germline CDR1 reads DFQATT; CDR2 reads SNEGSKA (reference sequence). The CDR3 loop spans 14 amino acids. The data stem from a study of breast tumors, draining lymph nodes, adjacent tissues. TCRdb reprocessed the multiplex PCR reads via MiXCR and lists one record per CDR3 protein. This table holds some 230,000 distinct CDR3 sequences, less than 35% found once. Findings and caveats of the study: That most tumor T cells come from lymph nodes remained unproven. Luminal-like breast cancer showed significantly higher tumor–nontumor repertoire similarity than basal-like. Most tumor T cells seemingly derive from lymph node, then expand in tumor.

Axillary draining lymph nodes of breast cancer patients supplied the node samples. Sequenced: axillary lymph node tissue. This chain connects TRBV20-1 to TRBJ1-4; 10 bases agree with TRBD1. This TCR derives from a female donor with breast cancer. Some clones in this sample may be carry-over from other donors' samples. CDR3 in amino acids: CSAGQGATNEKLFF. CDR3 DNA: TGCAGTGCTGGACAGGGGGCAACTAATGAAAAACTGTTTTTT.